Below are 6 T cell receptor beta chains sequenced from a single sample in a study of T cell responses to AZD1222 COVID-19 vaccine. Sequencing used immunoSEQ multiplex PCR; TCRdb keeps in-frame clones, though not all of them. The data show 100,000 to 150,000 clones, under 90% seen once. This specimen was peripheral blood, taken on day 0 of AZD1222 vaccination. All receptors derive from an adult in good health.

V gene TRBV2 combines with J gene TRBJ1-6; unclear D gene. The CDR3 runs 15 residues. Germline CDR1 is SNHLY and CDR2 is FYNNEI. The V and J ends lost 2 bases and 5 bases respectively, with 10 bases between them. The CDR3 region is CASSEFGGNNSPLHF. The CDR3 DNA reads TGTGCCAGCAGTGAATTTGGTGGAAATAATTCACCCCTCCACTTT.

The rearrangement uses TRBV3-1 (or the pseudogene TRBV3-2) and TRBJ1-3, with D unclear. The germline gives CDR1 LGHDT, CDR2 YNNKEL (reference sequence). The CDR3 has 11 amino acids. Trimming took off 7 bases at V and 4 bases at J, with 5 bases between the two ends. Written as DNA, the CDR3 is TGTGCCAGCACTCGGGGAAACACCATATATTTT. Residues: CASTRGNTIYF.

The chain has TRBV7-2 and TRBJ1-5; tentative D call: TRBD1 (5 bases). The V gene's germline CDR1 is SGHTA and CDR2 FQGNSA. The CDR3 totals 16 residues. V was clipped by 2 bases and J by 1 base, with 12 bases between them. The CDR3 DNA sequence: TGTGCCAGCAGCTTAAAAGGCGGGGCAAGCAATCAGCCCCAGCATTTT. Translated, it gives CASSLKGGASNQPQHF.

This clone was seen more than once but under ten times. V and J are TRBV30 and TRBJ2-2; D is unclear. The germline V gene encodes CDR1 GTSNPN and CDR2 SVGIG (reference sequence). The CDR3 covers 11 residues. Trimming stripped 2 bases from V and 8 bases from J, with 6 bases between. The CDR3 DNA sequence: TGTGCCTGGAGTTGGGGAGGGGAGCTGTTTTTT. Protein sequence: CAWSWGGELFF.

V and J are TRBV5-5 and TRBJ1-6; D possibly corresponds to TRBD1 (6 bases). Trimming removed 1 base at V and 9 bases at J, with 11 bases between. The CDR3 has 14 residues. From germline, CDR1 is SGHKS and CDR2 YYEKEE (reference sequence). This CDR3 reads CASSLLMGASPLHF. The DNA for the CDR3 is TGTGCCAGCAGCTTGTTAATGGGGGCTTCACCCCTCCACTTT.

The chain uses TRBV23-1 and TRBJ1-5; possibly TRBD1 for D (5 bases). TRBV23-1 falls under the ORF class, with uncertain function. CDR3 size: 15 residues. V lost 2 bases and J lost 11, with 19 bases in between. The CDR3, as DNA: TGCGCCAGCAGTCAAGGTAGGGACTGCCGATGGGCCCAGCATTTT. It encodes CASSQGRDCRWAQHF.